This T cell receptor (beta chain) stems from a study of Ad26.COV2.S vaccination and SARS-CoV-2 variants. Study-level background: Donor participated within the Ad26.COV2.S arm of the COV1001 trial.

About this clone itself: Its antigen is still unknown.

Trimming at V came to 2 bases and at J to 4 bases, leaving 8 bases not matched to a gene. CDR3 length: 17 residues. Germline-derived CDR1 and CDR2 are LNHNV and YYDKDF (reference sequence). The protocol was immunoSEQ multiplex PCR, while the TCRdb copy is restricted to in-frame clones and leaves out a portion. This sample has a few hundred thousand clones; around 82% occur once, and the top ten carry about 7.4%. Treatment in this sample: 19 received Ad26.COV2.S at low or high dose, single or two shots; about 5 received placebo; per-sample allocation not given. At day 63 after the first vaccine or placebo injection, samples were drawn. An Ad26 vector carrying the Wuhan-strain SARS-CoV-2 spike served as the vaccine. Study observations and caveats: For non-spike TCRs, breadth in vaccine recipients resembled that in placebo recipients.

The receptor was isolated from a person between 18 and 65 years old who received the Ad26.COV2.S COVID-19 vaccine or a placebo. The chain has TRBV15 and TRBJ2-1; 10 bases are a match to TRBD2. The source was peripheral blood, collected in a trial of Ad26.COV2.S vaccine versus placebo. The CDR3 region is CATSRSPGTSVYNEQFF. In nucleotides, the CDR3 is TGTGCCACCAGCAGATCCCCCGGGACTAGCGTATACAATGAGCAGTTCTTC.